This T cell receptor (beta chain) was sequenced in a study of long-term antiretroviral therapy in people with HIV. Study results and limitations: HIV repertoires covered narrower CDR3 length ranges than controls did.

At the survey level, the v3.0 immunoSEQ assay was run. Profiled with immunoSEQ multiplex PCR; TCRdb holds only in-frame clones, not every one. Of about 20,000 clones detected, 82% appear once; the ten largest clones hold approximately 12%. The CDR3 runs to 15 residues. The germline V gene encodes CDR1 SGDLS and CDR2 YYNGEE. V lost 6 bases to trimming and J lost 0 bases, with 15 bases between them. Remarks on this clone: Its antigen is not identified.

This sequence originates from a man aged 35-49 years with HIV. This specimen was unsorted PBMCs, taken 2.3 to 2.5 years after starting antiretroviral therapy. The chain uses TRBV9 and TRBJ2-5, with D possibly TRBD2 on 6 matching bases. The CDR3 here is CASNTGTSYQETQYF. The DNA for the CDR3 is TGTGCCAGCAATACCGGGACTTCGTACCAAGAGACCCAGTACTTC.